The 25 T cell receptor beta chains presented below share a single source sample, sequenced in a study of T cells in women clearing cervical HPV infection. Some clones are missing from TCRdb's copy, which holds only in-frame ones; the method was immunoSEQ multiplex PCR. This repertoire includes tens of thousands of clones. The sample taken for sequencing was blood buffy coat. These receptor sequences come from a woman between 18 and 70 years old with a cervical HPV16 infection that either progressed to CIN3+ or cleared (not recorded which).

Notes on this clone: The DNA ends 3 residues before the CDR3 does, and the rest of the CDR3 is filled in from the germline J gene. The rearrangement joins TRBV4-2 to TRBJ1-3, with 8 bases lining up with TRBD1. This CDR3 region has 17 residues. The V gene end was trimmed by 4 bases and the J gene end by 0 bases; junction bases not matched to a gene: 8. CDR1 is LGHNA, CDR2 YNFKEQ, per germline. CDR3 residues: CASSPSDRVSSGNTIYF. The sequenced part of the CDR3 DNA is TGTGCCAGCAGCCCTTCGGACAGGGTCTCCTCTGGAAACACC.

Regarding this clone: Coverage ceases 3 residues before the CDR3 finishes, and the germline J gene fills in the end. The rearrangement joins TRBV9 to TRBJ2-3; possible D gene TRBD1, 5 bases. Looked up from germline, CDR1 is SGDLS and CDR2 is YYNGEE. The CDR3 contains 14 residues. Deletions cut 0 bases from V and 4 bases from J, with 9 bases between. The part of the CDR3 DNA that was read is TGTGCCAGCAGCGTAGAGGGGCTGTCAGATACG. This codes for CASSVEGLSDT. The whole CDR3 region reads CASSVEGLSDTQYF.

About this clone itself: Coverage ceases 3 residues before the CDR3 finishes, and the germline J gene fills in the end. The chain joins TRBV30 to TRBJ2-7; D perhaps matches TRBD2 (6 bases). Germline values: CDR1 GTSNPN, CDR2 SVGIG (reference sequence). CDR3 length: 15 amino acids. Trimming cost V 5 bases and J 0 bases, with 17 bases left between them. CDR3 region: CAWHPGTFSSYEQYF. The covered CDR3 bases are TGTGCCTGGCACCCCGGGACTTTCAGCTCCTACGAG.

As concerns this clone: The read finishes 3 residues shy of the CDR3 end, and the germline J gene is used to complete it. The chain combines TRBV5-1 with TRBJ2-5, with a tentative D call TRBD2 (7 bases). This CDR3 has 15 residues. V shed 1 base and J shed 5 bases, with 15 bases lying between them. The V gene's germline CDR1 is SGHRS and CDR2 YFSETQ. The part of the CDR3 DNA that was read is TGCGCCAGCAGCTTGTTAGGGGGGGCCGGTGAGACC. Its translation: CASSLLGGAGET. The whole CDR3 is CASSLLGGAGETQYF.

Points on this clone: The observed sequence ends 3 residues before the CDR3 terminus, with the missing tail filled in from the germline J gene. The chain links TRBV5-1 to TRBJ2-3, with 11 bases that match TRBD2. CDR1 is SGHRS, CDR2 YFSETQ, per germline. CDR3 size: 16 residues. V was pared by 2 bases and J by 2 bases, with 4 bases of the junction left unmatched. Partial CDR3 DNA: TGCGCCAGCAGCTTACGACTAGCGGGGCCCACAGATACG. It is translated as CASSLRLAGPTDT. The complete CDR3 protein is CASSLRLAGPTDTQYF.

As to this clone: The read stops 3 residues short of the end of the CDR3; the missing end is completed from the germline J gene. The rearrangement uses TRBV12-3 or TRBV12-4 and TRBJ2-5, with D uncertain. CDR3 length equals 14 residues. Trimming took off 1 base at V and 2 bases at J, with 8 bases between the two ends. CDR3 DNA (partial): TGTGCCAGCAGTTTAGGACTCTCTCAAGAGACC. Translating gives CASSLGLSQET. The CDR3 in full is CASSLGLSQETQYF.

A note on this clone: The read stops 3 residues short of the end of the CDR3; the missing end is completed from the germline J gene. The J gene is TRBJ1-4, the V gene TRBV5-6; 10 positions agree with TRBD1. Germline V gene sequence: CDR1 SGHDT, CDR2 YYEEEE. The V and J ends lost 5 bases and 7 bases, in that order; junction bases with no gene match: 8. The CDR3 has 15 residues. CDR3 region: CASRLMTGGVEKLFF. Partial CDR3 DNA: TGTGCCAGCAGATTAATGACAGGGGGCGTTGAAAAA.

As for this clone: One end of the junction fails to match germline, which may point to a read error. Read sequence stops 3 residues before the CDR3 end, and the germline J gene provides the missing end. The gene calls are TRBV2 and TRBJ1-5; no firm D call. Germline V gene lookup returns CDR1 SNHLY and CDR2 FYNNEI. This CDR3 contains 13 residues. CDR3: CASREGSDQPQHF. Partial CDR3 DNA: TGTGCCAGCAGAGAAGGGTCGGATCAGCCC.

As for this clone: The CDR3 extends 3 residues past the end of the read, so its final part is completed from the germline J gene. This chain joins TRBV15 and TRBJ2-1, with a tentative D call TRBD2 (6 bases). The CDR3 runs to 16 residues. The germline gives CDR1 LNHNV, CDR2 YYDKDF (reference sequence). V dropped 3 bases and J dropped 8 bases, with 20 bases sitting between them. The CDR3 loop reads CATSSPMSAGKYEQFF. The sequenced part of the CDR3 DNA is TGTGCCACCAGCAGTCCTATGAGTGCGGGGAAGTATGAG.

Notes on this clone: The read stops 3 residues short of the end of the CDR3; the missing end is completed from the germline J gene. The chain uses TRBV7-3 and TRBJ2-7, with D tentatively TRBD1 (5 bases). The CDR3 runs to 14 residues. From germline, CDR1 is SGHTA and CDR2 FQGTGA. Between the trimmed V and J ends, which lost 5 bases and 2 bases, there was a span of 13 bases. CDR3 residues: CASSPTGHTYEQYF. Partial CDR3 DNA: TGTGCCAGCAGCCCAACAGGACATACCTACGAG.

In the case of this clone: The observed sequence ends 3 residues before the CDR3 terminus, with the missing tail filled in from the germline J gene. The chain is built from TRBV20-1 and TRBJ2-2; TRBD2 matches 10 bases. The CDR3 consists of 14 residues. Germline V lookup: CDR1 DFQATT, CDR2 SNEGSKA (reference sequence). Trimming cost V 6 bases and J 8 bases; bases outside gene matches: 9. CDR3 protein: CSAHLAGATGELFF. CDR3 DNA (partial): TGCAGTGCCCATCTAGCGGGGGCAACGGGGGAG.

On this clone itself: The read ends 3 residues early relative to the CDR3; the germline J gene fills the gap. The rearrangement uses TRBV2 and TRBJ1-1; D gene uncertain. Trimming shortened V by 7 bases and J by 3 bases, and 12 bases separated the two germline ends. CDR1 SNHLY and CDR2 FYNNEI come from the germline V gene. This CDR3 contains 13 residues. CDR3 in amino acids: CASTFEVDTEAFF. The covered CDR3 bases are TGTGCCAGCACCTTCGAGGTGGACACTGAA.

Note on this clone: With the read ending 3 residues before the CDR3 end, the germline J gene is used to fill in that end. The chain links TRBV29-1 to TRBJ2-1; D ambiguous. This CDR3 spans 13 amino acids. The germline V gene has CDR1 SQVTM and CDR2 ANQGSEA. V lost 7 bases and J 2 bases, leaving 12 bases between the germline ends. The CDR3 sequence is CSGSGSAYNEQFF. CDR3 DNA (partial): TGCAGCGGCTCCGGGTCCGCCTACAATGAG.

On this clone: The read ends 3 residues early relative to the CDR3; the germline J gene fills the gap. The chain joins TRBV19 to TRBJ2-3; 12 nucleotides match TRBD2. Germline CDR1 reads LNHDA; CDR2 reads SQIVND (reference sequence). CDR3 length: 17 residues. After removal of 4 bases from V and 0 bases from J, the junction contained 5 bases not matched to a gene. The CDR3 sequence: CASSTWTSGDSTDTQYF. CDR3 DNA, as far as it was read: TGTGCCAGTAGTACCTGGACTAGCGGGGATAGCACAGATACG. The full variable domain, completed using reference TRBV19 and TRBJ2-3, is DGGITQSPKYLFRKEGQNVTLSCEQNLNHDAMYWYRQDPGQGLRLIYYSQIVNDFQKGDIAEGYSVSREKKESFPLTVTSAQKNPTAFYLCASSTWTSGDSTDTQYFGPGTRLTVL.

On this clone: The read halts 3 residues ahead of the CDR3 end, with the missing end drawn from the germline J gene. The chain carries TRBV2 and TRBJ2-3; 11 positions match TRBD2. The CDR3 length is 18 residues. Germline CDR1 and CDR2: SNHLY and FYNNEI. Trimming removed 11 bases from V and 2 bases from J; junction bases left unmatched: 18. The DNA read from the CDR3 is TGTGCCGGACGACTAGCGGGGCAAGCCTCTTTTGTCACAGATACG. Protein sequence: CAGRLAGQASFVTDT. The whole CDR3 is CAGRLAGQASFVTDTQYF. The variable domain in full, completed from reference TRBV2 and TRBJ2-3, reads EPEVTQTPSHQVTQMGQEVILRCVPISNHLYFYWYRQILGQKVEFLVSFYNNEISEKSEIFDDQFSVERPDGSNFTLKIRSTKLEDSAMYFCAGRLAGQASFVTDTQYFGPGTRLTVL.

Of note for this clone: The DNA ends 3 residues before the CDR3 does, and the rest of the CDR3 is filled in from the germline J gene. This sequence joins TRBV5-4 and TRBJ2-5; 7 bases are a match to TRBD2. V lost 4 bases to trimming and J lost 1 base; unmatched junction nucleotides: 4. The CDR3 spans 14 residues. Germline CDR1 SGHNT, CDR2 YYREEE (reference sequence). The sequenced part of the CDR3 DNA is TGTGCCAGCAGCACGGAGCGGGGCCAAGAGACC. This translates into CASSTERGQET. In full, the CDR3 reads CASSTERGQETQYF. The entire variable domain, with the rest obtained from reference TRBV5-4 and TRBJ2-5, is as follows: ETGVTQSPTHLIKTRGQQVTLRCSSQSGHNTVSWYQQALGQGPQFIFQYYREEENGRGNFPPRFSGLQFPNYSSELNVNALELDDSALYLCASSTERGQETQYFGPGTRLLVL.

Comment on this clone: A read error may produce the germline difference seen at one junction end. The sequence runs out 3 residues before the end of the CDR3; the remainder is reconstructed from the germline J gene. The genes are TRBV2 and TRBJ2-4; no clear D gene. Germline V gene data show CDR1 as SNHLY and CDR2 as FYNNEI. The CDR3 loop spans 14 amino acids. The chain's CDR3 is CASNEEVAKNIQYF. CDR3 bases read: TGTGCCAGCAATGAAGAGGTAGCCAAAAACATT.

About this clone: Read sequence stops 3 residues before the CDR3 end, and the germline J gene provides the missing end. The chain is built from TRBV4-2 and TRBJ1-2; D is possibly TRBD1 (6 bases). The CDR3 length is 14 residues. Trimming pared 4 bases from V and 0 bases from J, leaving 9 bases between. Germline V gene lookup returns CDR1 LGHNA and CDR2 YNFKEQ. Partial CDR3 DNA: TGTGCCAGCAGCCTCCGGGACACTAACTATGGC. Translating it yields CASSLRDTNYG. The whole CDR3 sequence reads CASSLRDTNYGYTF.

By frequency, this clone is medium-sized. With the read ending 3 residues before the CDR3 end, the germline J gene is used to fill in that end. The gene calls are TRBV13 and TRBJ1-1, with unresolved D. Trimming shortened V by 4 bases and J by 0 bases, and 12 bases separated the two germline ends. This CDR3 has 15 residues. Germline values: CDR1 PRHDT, CDR2 FYEKMQ (reference sequence). The CDR3 reads CASSSLEHLNTEAFF. CDR3 DNA, as far as it was read: TGTGCCAGCAGCTCCCTCGAGCACCTGAACACTGAA.

Concerning this clone itself: The read stops 3 residues short of the end of the CDR3; the missing end is completed from the germline J gene. V is TRBV5-1 and J is TRBJ2-1; the match to TRBD2 covers 10 bases. This CDR3 is 15 amino acids long. Germline assignment: CDR1 SGHRS and CDR2 YFSETQ. V trimming: 2 bases; J trimming: 4 bases; junction bases outside the gene matches: 3. Incomplete CDR3 DNA: TGCGCCAGCAGCTTTCGGACTAGCGGTTACAATGAG. It translates to CASSFRTSGYNE. The entire CDR3 protein reads CASSFRTSGYNEQFF.

With regard to this clone: The read ends 3 residues before the CDR3 terminus; that terminus is restored from the germline J gene. The chain couples TRBV2 to TRBJ1-5; D call uncertain. CDR3 size: 13 residues. CDR1 is SNHLY, CDR2 FYNNEI, per germline. V was trimmed by 6 bases and J by 7 bases, leaving 13 bases between them. CDR3 DNA, as far as it was read: TGTGCCAGCAGCTACGGACTTTTCCAGCCC. Encoded protein: CASSYGLFQP. In full, the CDR3 reads CASSYGLFQPQHF.

Of note for this clone: The missing CDR3 end, 3 residues past where the read stops, is filled in from the germline J gene. The chain employs TRBV11-3 and TRBJ2-4; D is unresolved. Trimming left V 10 bases short and J 0 bases short, with 16 bases between. CDR1 is SGHNT and CDR2 is YENEEA in the germline V gene. The CDR3 covers 15 residues. CDR3 DNA (partial): TGTGCCACCGTGAGACGGAGACTAGCCAAAAACATT. Amino acids: CATVRRRLAKNI. The full-length CDR3 reads as CATVRRRLAKNIQYF.

Points on this clone: The sequence runs out 3 residues before the end of the CDR3; the remainder is reconstructed from the germline J gene. The chain recombines TRBV5-1 with TRBJ1-2; tentatively, D is TRBD1 (6 bases). The CDR3 totals 14 residues. The germline gives CDR1 SGHRS, CDR2 YFSETQ. The CDR3 is CASSPPQGVRGYTF. Incomplete CDR3 DNA: TGCGCCAGCAGCCCGCCACAGGGAGTTCGAGGC.

A note on this clone: Read sequence stops 3 residues before the CDR3 end, and the germline J gene provides the missing end. The chain employs TRBV20-1 and TRBJ1-1, with D unresolved. V lost 1 base, J lost 1 base, and 10 bases lay in between. Germline CDR1 reads DFQATT; CDR2 reads SNEGSKA (reference sequence). This CDR3 contains 14 residues. The sequenced CDR3 bases are TGCAGTGCTAGAGTATCCACACAGAACACTGAA. Its protein product is CSARVSTQNTE. The whole CDR3 protein reads CSARVSTQNTEAFF.

A word on this clone: The read finishes 3 residues shy of the CDR3 end, and the germline J gene is used to complete it. The J gene is TRBJ1-3, the V gene TRBV19; 8 bases agree with TRBD1. CDR1 is LNHDA and CDR2 is SQIVND in the germline V gene (reference sequence). The CDR3 length is 18 residues. V lost 3 bases, J lost 0 bases, and 10 bases stayed unmatched. The part of the CDR3 DNA that was read is TGTGCCAGTAGTATTCGGCCGACAGGGGTTCTCTCTGGAAACACC. It is translated as CASSIRPTGVLSGNT. The complete CDR3 protein is CASSIRPTGVLSGNTIYF.